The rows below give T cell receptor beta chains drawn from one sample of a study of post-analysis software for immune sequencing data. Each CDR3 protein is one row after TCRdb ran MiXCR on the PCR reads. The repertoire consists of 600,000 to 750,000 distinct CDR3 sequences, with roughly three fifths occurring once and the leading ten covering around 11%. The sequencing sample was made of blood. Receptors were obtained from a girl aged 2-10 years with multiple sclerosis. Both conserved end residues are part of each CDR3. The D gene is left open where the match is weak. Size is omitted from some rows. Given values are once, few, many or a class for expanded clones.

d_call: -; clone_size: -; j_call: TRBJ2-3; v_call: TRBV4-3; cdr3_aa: CASSQEGLPSTDTQYF; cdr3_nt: TGCGCCAGCAGCCAAGAGGGACTGCCCTCCACAGATACGCAGTATTTT
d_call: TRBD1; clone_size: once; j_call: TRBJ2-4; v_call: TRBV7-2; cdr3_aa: CASSLGSGQGTIQYF; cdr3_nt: TGTGCCAGCAGCTTAGGATCGGGACAGGGAACCATTCAGTACTTC
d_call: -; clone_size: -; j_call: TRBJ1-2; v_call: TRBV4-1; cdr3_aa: CASSNEGRDRYYGYTF; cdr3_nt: TGCGCCAGCAGCAACGAGGGGAGGGACCGTTACTATGGCTACACCTTC
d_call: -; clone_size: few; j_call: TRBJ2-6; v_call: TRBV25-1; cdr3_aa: CASSEPGPGANVLTF; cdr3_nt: TGTGCCAGCAGTGAGCCCGGCCCTGGGGCCAACGTCCTGACTTTC
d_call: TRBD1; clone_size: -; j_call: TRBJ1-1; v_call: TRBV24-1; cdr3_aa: CATSGLQGNAFF; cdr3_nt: TGTGCCACCAGTGGTTTACAGGGGAATGCTTTCTTT
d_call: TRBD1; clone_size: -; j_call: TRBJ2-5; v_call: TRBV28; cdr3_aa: CASSLNRGPQETQYF; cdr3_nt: TGTGCCAGCAGCCTTAACAGGGGACCCCAAGAGACCCAGTACTTC
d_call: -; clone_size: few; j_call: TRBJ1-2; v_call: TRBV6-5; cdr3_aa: CASRGFKGDNNYGYTF; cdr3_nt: TGTGCCAGCAGAGGGTTCAAGGGGGATAATAACTATGGCTACACCTTC
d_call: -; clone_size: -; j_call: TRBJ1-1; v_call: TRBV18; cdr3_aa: CASSPRRGRGDTEAFF; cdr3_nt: TGTGCCAGCTCACCACGGCGGGGGCGCGGGGATACTGAAGCTTTCTTT
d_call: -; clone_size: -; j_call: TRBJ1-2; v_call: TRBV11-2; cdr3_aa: CASSSLQGEGYTF; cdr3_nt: TGTGCCAGCAGCTCCCTTCAGGGAGAAGGCTACACCTTC
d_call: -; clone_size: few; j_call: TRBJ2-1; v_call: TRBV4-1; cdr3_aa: CASSQEGATGEQFF; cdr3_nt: TGCGCCAGCAGCCAAGAGGGGGCGACAGGTGAGCAGTTCTTC
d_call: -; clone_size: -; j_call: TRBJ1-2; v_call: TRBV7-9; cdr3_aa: CASSLAADAYGYTF; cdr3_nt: TGTGCCAGCAGCTTGGCGGCGGATGCCTATGGCTACACCTTC
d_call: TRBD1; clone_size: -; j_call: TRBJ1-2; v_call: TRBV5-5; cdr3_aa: CASSNGQGRSRGGYTF; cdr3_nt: TGTGCCAGCAGCAACGGACAGGGGCGGAGCCGGGGGGGCTACACCTTC
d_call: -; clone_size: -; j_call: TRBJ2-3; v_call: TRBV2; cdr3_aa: CASAGETRSLDTQYF; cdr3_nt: TGTGCCAGCGCAGGGGAGACCCGTAGTCTAGATACGCAGTATTTT
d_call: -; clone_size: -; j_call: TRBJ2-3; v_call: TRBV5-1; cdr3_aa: CASSLGERPTDTQYF; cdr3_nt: TGCGCCAGCAGCTTGGGAGAGCGGCCCACAGATACGCAGTATTTT
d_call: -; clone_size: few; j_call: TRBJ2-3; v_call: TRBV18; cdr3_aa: CASSLPGPDTQYF; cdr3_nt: TGTGCCAGCTCGCTCCCAGGGCCAGATACGCAGTATTTT
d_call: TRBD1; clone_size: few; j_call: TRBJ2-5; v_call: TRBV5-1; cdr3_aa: CASSWGQGKQETQYF; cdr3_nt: TGCGCCAGCAGCTGGGGACAGGGGAAACAAGAGACCCAGTACTTC
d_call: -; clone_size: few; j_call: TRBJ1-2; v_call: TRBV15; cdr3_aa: CATSPGTDSLYGYTF; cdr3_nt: TGTGCCACCAGCCCAGGGACGGACTCCCTCTATGGCTACACCTTC
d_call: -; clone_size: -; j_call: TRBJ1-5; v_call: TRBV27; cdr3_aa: CASKPGQRNQPQHF; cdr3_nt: TGTGCCAGCAAACCCGGACAACGCAATCAGCCCCAGCATTTT
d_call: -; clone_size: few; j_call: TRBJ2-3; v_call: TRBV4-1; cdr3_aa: CASSQLRLVAADTQYF; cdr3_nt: TGCGCCAGCAGCCAACTCCGACTAGTCGCGGCAGATACGCAGTATTTT
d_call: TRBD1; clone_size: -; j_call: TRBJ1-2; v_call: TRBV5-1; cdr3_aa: CASSLQDGTGLNYGYTF; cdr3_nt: TGCGCCAGCAGCTTACAAGATGGGACAGGGCTTAACTATGGCTACACCTTC
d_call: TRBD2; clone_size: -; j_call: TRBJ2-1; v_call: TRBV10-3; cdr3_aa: CAISVGGYEQFF; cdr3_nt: TGTGCCATCAGTGTGGGGGGGTATGAGCAGTTCTTC
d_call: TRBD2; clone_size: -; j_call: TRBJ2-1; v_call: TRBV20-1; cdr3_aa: CSARVGTSGISYNEQFF; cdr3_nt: TGCAGTGCTAGAGTGGGGACTAGCGGGATATCCTACAATGAGCAGTTCTTC
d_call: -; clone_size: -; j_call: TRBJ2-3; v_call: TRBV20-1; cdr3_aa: CSARDQRYF; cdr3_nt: TGCAGTGCTAGAGATCAGCGGTATTTT